Listed below are T cell receptor beta chains from one sample, sequenced in a study of CD8+ T cells in alopecia areata. Assay: immunoSEQ multiplex PCR; the TCRdb copy retains only in-frame clones and omits some. Seen here are roughly 190,000 clones, approximately 67% observed once, and the top ten hold approximately 1.2%. The sequences come from CD4+ T cells sorted from blood, collected at week 49, from a patient treated with tofacitinib. These receptors came from a human donor with alopecia areata. Each CDR3 is given with its conserved first and last residue. A D gene is named only where the DNA matches it firmly. Not all rows give a size; the values are once, few, many and, for expanded clones, a class.

>.|.|TRBJ1-2|TRBV27
TGTGCCAGCAGCACCGACCCTAACTATGGCTACACCTTC
CASSTDPNYGYTF
>many|TRBD1|TRBJ1-6|TRBV27
TGTGCCAGCAGAATTGTGACAGGGCATAATTCACCCCTCCACTTT
CASRIVTGHNSPLHF
>.|.|TRBJ2-1|TRBV9
TGTGCCAGCAGCGTAGAGGAGGAGCAGTTCTTC
CASSVEEEQFF
>.|.|TRBJ2-3|TRBV5-1
TGCGCCAGCAGCTTGGAAGGACCCAGGAAGTATTTT
CASSLEGPRKYF
>.|.|TRBJ2-3|TRBV11-2
TGTGCCAGCATGAGTACGAGCACAGATACGCAGTATTTT
CASMSTSTDTQYF
>.|.|TRBJ2-6|TRBV6-5
TGTGCCAGCAGTTACCTCAGTGCCTCTGGGGCCAACGTCCTGACTTTC
CASSYLSASGANVLTF
>.|.|TRBJ2-2|TRBV2
TGTGCCAGCAGCCCGACTGCTGTCGGGGAGCTGTTTTTT
CASSPTAVGELFF
>.|.|TRBJ2-3|TRBV2
TGTGCCAGCAGTGAAGGGATTCTACTAGCCCCCACAGATACGCAGTATTTT
CASSEGILLAPTDTQYF
>.|TRBD2|TRBJ2-3|TRBV7-2
TGTGCCAGCAACAGTTGGGGGGGAGACACAGATACGCAGTATTTT
CASNSWGGDTDTQYF
>.|.|TRBJ2-1|TRBV29-1
TGCAGCGTCGACAGTTCCTACAATGAGCAGTTCTTC
CSVDSSYNEQFF
>.|.|TRBJ1-2|TRBV29-1
TGCAGCGCTCGAGGGCAGGGTGAGGGGTATTATGGCTACACCTTC
CSARGQGEGYYGYTF
>few|.|TRBJ1-5|TRBV27
TGTGCCAGCAGTTTGGGGGGAATCCAGCCCCAGCATTTT
CASSLGGIQPQHF
>.|.|TRBJ1-1|TRBV30
TGTGCCTGGAGTCGGGATGGGAACACTGAAGCTTTCTTT
CAWSRDGNTEAFF
>.|.|TRBJ2-5|TRBV7-3
TGTGCCAGCAGCTCAGGGGATCGGGAGACCCAGTACTTC
CASSSGDRETQYF
>.|.|TRBJ1-5|TRBV29-1
TGCAGCGTCGTAACAGGGTACAATCAGCCCCAGCATTTT
CSVVTGYNQPQHF
>.|TRBD1|TRBJ1-3|TRBV30
TGTGCCTGGATGACAGGGAACTCTGGAAACACCATATATTTT
CAWMTGNSGNTIYF
>.|.|TRBJ2-1|TRBV9
TGTGCCAGCAGCGTAGCCTTCAATGAGCAGTTCTTC
CASSVAFNEQFF
>.|TRBD1|TRBJ2-7|TRBV9
TGTGCCAGCAGCAGAGGGGACAGCCTGGGCGAGCAGTACTTC
CASSRGDSLGEQYF
>.|TRBD1|TRBJ1-6|TRBV13
TGTGCCAGCAGCCCCTTTTCCAGGGGGGATTCACCCCTCCACTTT
CASSPFSRGDSPLHF
>once|.|TRBJ1-2|TRBV5-6
TGTGCCAGCAGTCGGGACACTTATGGCTACACCTTC
CASSRDTYGYTF
>.|TRBD1|TRBJ2-3|TRBV4-3
TGCGCCAGCAGCCAGGGGACAGGGGGCCTGGATACGCAGTATTTT
CASSQGTGGLDTQYF
>.|.|TRBJ1-1|TRBV29-1
TGCAGCGTCGGTAAAGCGGGCTCAGCTTTCTTT
CSVGKAGSAFF
>few|TRBD2|TRBJ2-1|TRBV29-1
TGCAGCGTTGAGCCCGGGACTAGCGCGAGCTCCTACAATGAGCAGTTCTTC
CSVEPGTSASSYNEQFF
>many|.|TRBJ2-3|TRBV7-2
TGTGCCAGCAGCTTAGTTTCCAGGACAGATACGCAGTATTTT
CASSLVSRTDTQYF
>.|.|TRBJ1-6|TRBV7-9
TGTGCCAGCAGCCCCGACACTCCACCCCTCCACTTT
CASSPDTPPLHF
>.|.|TRBJ1-2|TRBV30
TGTGCCTGGAGTTCATTATCCAACGGTGGCTACACCTTC
CAWSSLSNGGYTF
>few|.|TRBJ2-7|TRBV10-1
TGCGCCAGCAGGGAATACGAGCAGTACTTC
CASREYEQYF
>few|TRBD2|TRBJ2-1|TRBV7-8
TGTGCCAGCAGCTCCAGGACTAGCGGGGGAGAGAATGAGCAGTTCTTC
CASSSRTSGGENEQFF
>.|.|TRBJ1-2|TRBV29-1
TGCAGCGTTGCTGAACAATCCTATGGCTACACCTTC
CSVAEQSYGYTF